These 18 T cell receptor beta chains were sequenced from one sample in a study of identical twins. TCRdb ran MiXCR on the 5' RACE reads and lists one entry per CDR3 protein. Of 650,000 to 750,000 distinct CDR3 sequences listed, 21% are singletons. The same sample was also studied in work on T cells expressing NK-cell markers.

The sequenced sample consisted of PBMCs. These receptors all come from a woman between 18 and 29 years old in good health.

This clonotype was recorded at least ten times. The CDR3 region is CASSLAGGSDTQYF. The CDR3 nucleotides are TGCGCCAGCAGCTTGGCGGGAGGGTCAGATACGCAGTATTTT. V is TRBV5-1 and J is TRBJ2-3, with TRBD2 identical over 8 bases. Looked up from germline, CDR1 is SGHRS and CDR2 is YFSETQ. The trim removed 0 bases at V and 4 bases at J, leaving 1 base unmatched. This CDR3 contains 14 residues. Combining the CDR3 with reference TRBV5-1 and TRBJ2-3 gives the whole variable domain KAGVTQTPRYLIKTRGQQVTLSCSPISGHRSVSWYQQTPGQGLQFLFEYFSETQRNKGNFPGRFSGRQFSNSRSEMNVSTLELGDSALYLCASSLAGGSDTQYFGPGTRLTVL.

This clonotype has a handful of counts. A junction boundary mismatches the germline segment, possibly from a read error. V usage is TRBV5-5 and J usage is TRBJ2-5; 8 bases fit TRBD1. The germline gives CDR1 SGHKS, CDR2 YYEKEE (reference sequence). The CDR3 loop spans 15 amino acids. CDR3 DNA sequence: TGTGCCAGCAGCTCCAGGACAGGGCAGCAAGGGACCCAGTACTTC. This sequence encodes CASSSRTGQQGTQYF.

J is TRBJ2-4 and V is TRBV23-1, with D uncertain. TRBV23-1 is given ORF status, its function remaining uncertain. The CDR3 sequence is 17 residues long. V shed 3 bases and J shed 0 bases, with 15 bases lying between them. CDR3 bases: TGCGCCAGCAGTCAGGGCCCCACGCAACTAGCCAAAAACATTCAGTACTTC. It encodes CASSQGPTQLAKNIQYF.

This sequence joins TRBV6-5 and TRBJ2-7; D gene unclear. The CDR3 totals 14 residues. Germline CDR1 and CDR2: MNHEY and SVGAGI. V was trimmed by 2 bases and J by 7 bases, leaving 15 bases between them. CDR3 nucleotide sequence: TGTGCCAGCAGTTACGGGGTAGGCCCCTCGGAGCAGTACTTC. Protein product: CASSYGVGPSEQYF.

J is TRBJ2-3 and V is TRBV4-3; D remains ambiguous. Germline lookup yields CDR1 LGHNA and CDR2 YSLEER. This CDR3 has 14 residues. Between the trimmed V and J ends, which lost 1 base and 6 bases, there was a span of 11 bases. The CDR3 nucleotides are TGCGCCAGCAGCCAAGGGGGTTTTGACGATACGCAGTATTTT. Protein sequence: CASSQGGFDDTQYF.

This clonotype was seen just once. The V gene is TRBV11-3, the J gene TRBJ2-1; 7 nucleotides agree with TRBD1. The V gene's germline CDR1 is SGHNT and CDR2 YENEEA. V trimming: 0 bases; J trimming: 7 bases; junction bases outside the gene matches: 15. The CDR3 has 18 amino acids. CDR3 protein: CASSLDRQGVEIVNEQFF. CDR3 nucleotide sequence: TGTGCCAGCAGCTTAGATCGACAGGGAGTAGAAATCGTAAATGAGCAGTTCTTC.

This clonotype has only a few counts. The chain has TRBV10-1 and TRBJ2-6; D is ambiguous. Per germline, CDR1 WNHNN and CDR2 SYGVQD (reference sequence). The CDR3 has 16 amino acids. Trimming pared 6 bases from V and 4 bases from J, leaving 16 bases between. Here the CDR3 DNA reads TGCGCCAGCAGGTCTGGCAGGTTATCAGGGGCCAACGTCCTGACTTTC. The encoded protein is CASRSGRLSGANVLTF.

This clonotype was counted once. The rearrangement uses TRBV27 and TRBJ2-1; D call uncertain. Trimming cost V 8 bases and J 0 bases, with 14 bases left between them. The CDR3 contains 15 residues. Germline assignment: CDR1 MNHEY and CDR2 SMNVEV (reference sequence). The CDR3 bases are TGTGCCAGCTCCGACGACACCCGCTCCTACAATGAGCAGTTCTTC. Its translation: CASSDDTRSYNEQFF.

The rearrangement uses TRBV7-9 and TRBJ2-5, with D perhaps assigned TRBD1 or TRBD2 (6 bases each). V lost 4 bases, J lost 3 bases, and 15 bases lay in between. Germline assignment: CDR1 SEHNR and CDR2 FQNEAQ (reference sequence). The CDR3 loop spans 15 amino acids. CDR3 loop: CASSSLGGSKETQYF. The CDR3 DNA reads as TGTGCCAGCAGCTCACTAGGGGGGAGCAAAGAGACCCAGTACTTC.

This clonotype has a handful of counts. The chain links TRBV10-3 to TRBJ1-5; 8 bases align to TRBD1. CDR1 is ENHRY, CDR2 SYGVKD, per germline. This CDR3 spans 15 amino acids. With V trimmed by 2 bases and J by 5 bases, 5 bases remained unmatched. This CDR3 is CAISEGTGDDQPQHF. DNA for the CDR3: TGTGCCATCAGTGAGGGGACAGGCGACGATCAGCCCCAGCATTTT.

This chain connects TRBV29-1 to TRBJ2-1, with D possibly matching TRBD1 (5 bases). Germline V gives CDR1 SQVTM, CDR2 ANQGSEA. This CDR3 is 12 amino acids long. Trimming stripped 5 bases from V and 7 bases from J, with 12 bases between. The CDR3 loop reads CSVMWGRNEQFF. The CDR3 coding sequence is TGCAGCGTTATGTGGGGCCGGAATGAGCAGTTCTTC.

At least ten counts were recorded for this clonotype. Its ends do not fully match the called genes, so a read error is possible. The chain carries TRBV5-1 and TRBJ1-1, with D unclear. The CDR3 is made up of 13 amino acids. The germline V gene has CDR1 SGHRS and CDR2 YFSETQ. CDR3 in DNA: TGTGCCAGCAGCTTAACGAGAAACACTGAAGCTTTCTTT. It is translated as CASSLTRNTEAFF.

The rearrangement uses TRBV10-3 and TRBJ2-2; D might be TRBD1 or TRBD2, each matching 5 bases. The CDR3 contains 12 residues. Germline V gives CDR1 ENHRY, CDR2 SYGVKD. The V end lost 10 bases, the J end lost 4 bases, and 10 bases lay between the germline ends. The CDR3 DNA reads TGTGCCACCTGGGACGGCACCGGGGAGCTGTTTTTT. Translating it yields CATWDGTGELFF.

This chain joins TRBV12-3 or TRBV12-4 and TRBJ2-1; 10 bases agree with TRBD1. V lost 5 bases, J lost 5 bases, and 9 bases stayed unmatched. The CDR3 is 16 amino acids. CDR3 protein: CASSRGGTGADNEQFF. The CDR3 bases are TGTGCCAGCAGTAGGGGGGGGACAGGGGCGGACAATGAGCAGTTCTTC.

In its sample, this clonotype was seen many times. In DNA form, the CDR3 reads TGCAGTGCCACAGGGGAACTCCAAGAGCAGTACTTC. Translation: CSATGELQEQYF. The rearrangement links TRBV20-1 to TRBJ2-7, with 7 bases that match TRBD1. V lost 6 bases to trimming and J lost 7 bases; unmatched junction nucleotides: 9. The CDR3 runs 12 residues. Germline V CDR1 and CDR2: DFQATT, SNEGSKA (reference sequence).

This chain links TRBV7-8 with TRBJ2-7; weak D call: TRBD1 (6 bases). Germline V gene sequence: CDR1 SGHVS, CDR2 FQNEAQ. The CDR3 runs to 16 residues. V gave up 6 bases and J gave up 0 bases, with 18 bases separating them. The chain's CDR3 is CASRPSTTGNSYEQYF. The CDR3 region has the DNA TGTGCCAGCAGACCCTCAACAACAGGGAACTCCTACGAGCAGTACTTC.

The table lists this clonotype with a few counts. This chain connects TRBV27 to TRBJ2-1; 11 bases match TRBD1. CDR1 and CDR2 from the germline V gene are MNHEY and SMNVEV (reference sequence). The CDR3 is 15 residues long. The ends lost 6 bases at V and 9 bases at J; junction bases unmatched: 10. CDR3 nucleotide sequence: TGTGCCAGCAGGACCGGGACAGGGGGAAACGGTGAGCAGTTCTTC. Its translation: CASRTGTGGNGEQFF.

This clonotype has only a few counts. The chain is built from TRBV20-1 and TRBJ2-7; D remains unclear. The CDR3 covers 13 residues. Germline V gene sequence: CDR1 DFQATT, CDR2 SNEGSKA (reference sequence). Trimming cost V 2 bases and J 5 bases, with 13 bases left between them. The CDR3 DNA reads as TGCAGTGCTAGACACCAGACCAACAACGAGCAGTACTTC. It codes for CSARHQTNNEQYF.